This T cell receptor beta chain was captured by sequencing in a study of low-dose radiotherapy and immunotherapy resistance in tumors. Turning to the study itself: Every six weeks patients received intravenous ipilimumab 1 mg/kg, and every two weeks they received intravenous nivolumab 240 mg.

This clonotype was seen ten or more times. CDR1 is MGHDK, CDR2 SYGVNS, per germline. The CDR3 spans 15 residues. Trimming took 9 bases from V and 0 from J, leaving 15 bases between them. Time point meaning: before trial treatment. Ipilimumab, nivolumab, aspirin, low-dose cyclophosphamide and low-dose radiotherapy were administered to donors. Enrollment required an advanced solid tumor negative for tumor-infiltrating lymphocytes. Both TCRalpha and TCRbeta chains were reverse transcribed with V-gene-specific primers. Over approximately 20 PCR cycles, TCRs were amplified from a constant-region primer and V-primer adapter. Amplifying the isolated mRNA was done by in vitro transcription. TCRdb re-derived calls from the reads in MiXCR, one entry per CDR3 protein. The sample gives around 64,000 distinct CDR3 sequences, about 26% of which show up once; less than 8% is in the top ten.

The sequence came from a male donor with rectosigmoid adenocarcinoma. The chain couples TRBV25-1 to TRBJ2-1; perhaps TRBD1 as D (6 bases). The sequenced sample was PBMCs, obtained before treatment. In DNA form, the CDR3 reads TGTGCCAGTACTGCAGGGGCAAGCTCCTACAATGAGCAGTTCTTC. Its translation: CASTAGASSYNEQFF.